This is a list of T cell receptor beta chains from one sample in a study of blood T cell repertoires in COVID-19. Profiled with immunoSEQ multiplex PCR; TCRdb holds only in-frame clones, not every one. Of about 280,000 clones listed, over 75% were seen once; the top ten hold 9% to 9.5%. Sequenced sample: peripheral blood. Receptors were obtained from a man aged 18 to 35 with active or convalescent COVID-19. The CDR3 runs from the conserved cysteine through the conserved F or W. The D gene is left open where the match is weak.

D: TRBD1; J: TRBJ2-1; V: TRBV10-3; DNA: TGTGCCATCAGTGAGTCAGGGGGACAGGAGTACAATGAGCAGTTCTTC; CDR3: CAISESGGQEYNEQFF
D: NA; J: TRBJ1-1; V: TRBV7-8; DNA: TGTGCCAGCAAGGTGGAGAGGGGGATGAACACTGAAGCTTTCTTT; CDR3: CASKVERGMNTEAFF
D: TRBD2; J: TRBJ2-7; V: TRBV4-2; DNA: TGTGCCAGCAGCCAAGGTGTCGGGACTAGCGGGGGTGCGTACGAGCAGTACTTC; CDR3: CASSQGVGTSGGAYEQYF
D: TRBD1; J: TRBJ2-1; V: TRBV27; DNA: TGTGCCAGCAGTTTCACAGGGGGCGGCTACAATGAGCAGTTCTTC; CDR3: CASSFTGGGYNEQFF
D: NA; J: TRBJ2-7; V: TRBV4-1; DNA: TGCGCCAGCAGCACGAACTACCTCTCCTACGAGCAGTACTTC; CDR3: CASSTNYLSYEQYF
D: NA; J: TRBJ1-1; V: TRBV19; DNA: TGTGCCAGTACCATGGGGGGGAGGTTTACTGAAGCTTTCTTT; CDR3: CASTMGGRFTEAFF
D: NA; J: TRBJ2-5; V: TRBV20-1; DNA: TGCAGCGGGACATATCAAGAGACCCAGTACTTC; CDR3: CSGTYQETQYF
D: NA; J: TRBJ1-6; V: TRBV5-1; DNA: TGCGCCAGCAGCTTGGGCCCCGGGACCCGGGGACTTGCTTCACCCCTCCACTTT; CDR3: CASSLGPGTRGLASPLHF
D: TRBD1; J: TRBJ2-7; V: TRBV6-5; DNA: TGTGCCAGCAGTCCAGGACAGGCTGCCTACGAGCAGTACTTC; CDR3: CASSPGQAAYEQYF
D: NA; J: TRBJ2-7; V: TRBV5-1; DNA: TGCGCCAGCAGCTTTACAGATTTCCCAACCTACGAGCAGTACTTC; CDR3: CASSFTDFPTYEQYF
D: TRBD1; J: TRBJ1-2; V: TRBV5-6; DNA: TGTGCCAGCAGCTTGGGGACAGGGAGTATCTACACCTTC; CDR3: CASSLGTGSIYTF
D: NA; J: TRBJ1-1; V: TRBV29-1; DNA: TGCAGCGTTCGCGCCCCAAACACTGAAGCTTTCTTT; CDR3: CSVRAPNTEAFF
D: TRBD1; J: TRBJ1-1; V: TRBV7-6; DNA: TGTGCCAGCAGCTTAGACAGGGGGGGAACTGAAGCTTTCTTT; CDR3: CASSLDRGGTEAFF
D: NA; J: TRBJ2-3; V: TRBV2; DNA: TGTGCCAGCAGTGAAGGCACGGGGGAGAGCACAGATACGCAGTATTTT; CDR3: CASSEGTGESTDTQYF
D: NA; J: TRBJ1-2; V: TRBV4-1; DNA: TGCGCCAGCAGCCAAGAACCCGGGACTGCCACGTGGGGCTACACCTTC; CDR3: CASSQEPGTATWGYTF
D: TRBD2; J: TRBJ2-7; V: TRBV14; DNA: TGTGCCAGCAGCCCGAAGCGGGGCCTCTCCTACGAGCAGTACTTC; CDR3: CASSPKRGLSYEQYF
D: NA; J: TRBJ2-6; V: TRBV29-1; DNA: TGCAGCGTTGAAGATCTCGGGGGAGCTGGGGCCAACGTCCTGACTTTC; CDR3: CSVEDLGGAGANVLTF
D: TRBD1; J: TRBJ1-3; V: TRBV7-9; DNA: TGTGCCAGCAGCTTTGGCCAGGGGGCTGGAAACACCATATATTTT; CDR3: CASSFGQGAGNTIYF